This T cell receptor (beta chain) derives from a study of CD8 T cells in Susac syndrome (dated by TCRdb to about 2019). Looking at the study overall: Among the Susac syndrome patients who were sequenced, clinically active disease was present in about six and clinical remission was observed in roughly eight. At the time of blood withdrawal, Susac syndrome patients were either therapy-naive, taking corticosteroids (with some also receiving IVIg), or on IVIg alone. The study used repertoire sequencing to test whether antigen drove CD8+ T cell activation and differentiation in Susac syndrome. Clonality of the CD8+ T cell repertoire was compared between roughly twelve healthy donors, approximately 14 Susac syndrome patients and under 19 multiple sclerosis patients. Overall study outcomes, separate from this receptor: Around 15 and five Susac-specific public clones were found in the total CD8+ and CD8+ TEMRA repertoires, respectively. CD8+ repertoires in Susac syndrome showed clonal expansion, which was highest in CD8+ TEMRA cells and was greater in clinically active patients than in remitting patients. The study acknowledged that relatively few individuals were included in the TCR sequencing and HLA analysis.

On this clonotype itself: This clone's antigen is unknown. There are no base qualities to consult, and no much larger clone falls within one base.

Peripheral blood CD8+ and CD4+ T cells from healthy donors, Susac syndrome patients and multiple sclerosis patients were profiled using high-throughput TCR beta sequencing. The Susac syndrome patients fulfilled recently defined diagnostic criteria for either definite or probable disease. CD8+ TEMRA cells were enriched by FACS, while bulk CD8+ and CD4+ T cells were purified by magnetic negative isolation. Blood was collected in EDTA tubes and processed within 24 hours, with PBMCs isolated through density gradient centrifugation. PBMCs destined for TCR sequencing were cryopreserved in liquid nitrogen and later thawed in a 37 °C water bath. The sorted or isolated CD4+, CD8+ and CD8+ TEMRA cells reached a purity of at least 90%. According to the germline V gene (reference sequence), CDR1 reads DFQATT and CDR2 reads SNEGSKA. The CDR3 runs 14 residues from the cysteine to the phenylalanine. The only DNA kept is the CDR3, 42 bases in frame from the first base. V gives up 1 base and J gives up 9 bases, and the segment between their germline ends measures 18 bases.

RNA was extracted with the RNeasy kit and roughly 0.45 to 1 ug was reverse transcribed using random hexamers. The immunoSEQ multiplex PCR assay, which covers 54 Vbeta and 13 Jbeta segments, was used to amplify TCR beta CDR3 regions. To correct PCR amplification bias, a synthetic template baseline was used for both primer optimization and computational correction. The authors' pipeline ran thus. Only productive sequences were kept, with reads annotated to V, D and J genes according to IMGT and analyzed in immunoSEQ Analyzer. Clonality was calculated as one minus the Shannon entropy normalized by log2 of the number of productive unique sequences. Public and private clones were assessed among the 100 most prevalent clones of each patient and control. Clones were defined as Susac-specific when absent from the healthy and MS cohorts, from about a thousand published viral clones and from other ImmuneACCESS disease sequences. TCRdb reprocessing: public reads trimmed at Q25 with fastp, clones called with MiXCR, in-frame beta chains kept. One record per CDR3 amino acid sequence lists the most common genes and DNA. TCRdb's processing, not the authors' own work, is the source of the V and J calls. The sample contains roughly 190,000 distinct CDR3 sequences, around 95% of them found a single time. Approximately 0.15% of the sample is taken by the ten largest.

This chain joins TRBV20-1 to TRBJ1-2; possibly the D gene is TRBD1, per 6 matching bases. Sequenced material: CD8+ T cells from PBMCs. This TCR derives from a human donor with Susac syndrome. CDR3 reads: CSARGQEDGLRYTF. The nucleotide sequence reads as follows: TGCAGTGCTAGAGGACAGGAAGATGGACTGCGCTACACCTTC.